This T cell receptor beta chain is drawn from a study of blood T cells in healthy people across ages. Study observations and caveats: Long-lived donors had more naive CD4+ cells and higher diversity than aged donors.

Alongside a J-beta primer mix, a sample-barcoded 5' primer served in a second PCR lasting about 7 to 12 cycles. TCRdb passed the 5' RACE reads through MiXCR, listing each CDR3 protein once. The repertoire holds hundreds of thousands of distinct CDR3 sequences, with roughly 50% as singletons. This CDR3 region has 15 residues. V lost 6 bases to trimming and J lost 5 bases; unmatched junction nucleotides: 6. CDR1 and CDR2 (germline): DFQATT, SNEGSKA (reference sequence). As regards this clonotype: Its antigen is as yet unknown.

The J gene is TRBJ2-3, the V gene TRBV20-1; 15 positions agree with TRBD2. Sequencing was performed on blood. The receptor's source is a man in his forties or fifties in good health. Here the CDR3 reads CSARGLAGGVDTQYF. The CDR3 nucleotides are TGCAGTGCAAGGGGACTAGCGGGGGGAGTAGATACGCAGTATTTT.